These 18 T cell receptor beta chains came from one sample sequenced in a study of cytomegalovirus exposure and HLA in healthy donors. PCR primers comprised 60 Vbeta and 13 Jbeta primers. The table came from immunoSEQ multiplex PCR; TCRdb's copy has only in-frame clones and leaves some out. Of approximately 260,000 clones listed, about 93% are singletons. Sequenced input: PBMCs. These TCRs come from a girl aged 2-10 years in good health and CMV-seronegative.

This clone showed up just a few times. The J gene is TRBJ1-2, the V gene TRBV6-7; the match to TRBD1 covers 8 bases. TRBV6-7 is known as an ORF, though its function is uncertain. After removal of 6 bases from V and 4 bases from J, the junction contained 7 bases not matched to a gene. This CDR3 is built from 14 residues. The CDR3 region is CASRHDRGGYGYTF. The CDR3 DNA reads TGTGCCAGCAGACACGACAGGGGAGGCTATGGCTACACCTTC.

The chain employs TRBV6-6 and TRBJ2-5; a possible D gene is TRBD2 (5 bases). This CDR3 comprises 14 residues. The germline V gene has CDR1 MNHNY and CDR2 SVGAGI (reference sequence). Trimming stripped 7 bases from V and 5 bases from J, with 17 bases between. The CDR3 bases are TGTGCCAGCACCGACCGGGCCCCGGGGGAGACCCAGTACTTC. This sequence encodes CASTDRAPGETQYF.

This chain joins TRBV5-1 and TRBJ2-5; 7 bases align to TRBD1. This CDR3 contains 15 residues. Germline V CDR1 and CDR2: SGHRS, YFSETQ. Trimming removed 4 bases from V and 5 bases from J; junction bases left unmatched: 11. The CDR3: CASSVRQGVDETQYF. The CDR3 nucleotides read TGCGCCAGCAGCGTCCGACAGGGAGTCGATGAGACCCAGTACTTC.

The chain links TRBV29-1 to TRBJ2-7, with a possible D match to TRBD1 (6 bases). The CDR3 runs to 12 residues. Germline CDR1 SQVTM, CDR2 ANQGSEA. V lost 4 bases, J lost 7 bases, and 14 bases lay in between. In DNA, the CDR3 is TGCAGCGTTGTGGGGGCGCTTGGGGAGCAGTACTTC. It specifies CSVVGALGEQYF.

The rearrangement uses TRBV2 and TRBJ2-7, with D possibly matching TRBD1 (6 bases). The CDR3 extends over 13 amino acids. Trimming pared 7 bases from V and 6 bases from J, leaving 16 bases between. Germline-derived CDR1 and CDR2 are SNHLY and FYNNEI. The CDR3 sequence: CASIWQGTSEQYF. The CDR3, as DNA: TGTGCCAGCATATGGCAGGGGACCTCCGAGCAGTACTTC.

This chain links TRBV7-9 with TRBJ2-5, with D possibly TRBD2 on 5 matching bases. V was clipped by 7 bases and J by 1 base, with 16 bases between them. Germline CDR1 reads SEHNR; CDR2 reads FQNEAQ (reference sequence). This CDR3 is 15 amino acids long. CDR3 in amino acids: CASTLGERSQETQYF. The CDR3 DNA sequence: TGTGCCAGCACCCTGGGAGAGAGGAGCCAAGAGACCCAGTACTTC.

The V call is TRBV5-4, the J call TRBJ2-5; 7 positions agree with TRBD2. Trimming took 4 bases from V and 5 from J; bases not matched to a gene: 5. Germline CDR1 is SGHNT and CDR2 is YYREEE (reference sequence). The CDR3 contains 13 residues. For the CDR3, the DNA is TGTGCCAGCAGCCCAAGGACTAGTGAGACCCAGTACTTC. Translated, it gives CASSPRTSETQYF.

V usage is TRBV11-2 and J usage is TRBJ1-4; D not resolved. The CDR3 totals 14 residues. Trimming pared 6 bases from V and 4 bases from J, leaving 12 bases between. Germline CDR1 is SGHAT and CDR2 is FQNNGV. CDR3 sequence (DNA): TGTGCCAGCAGTGAGAGGGTTCTTAATGAAAAACTGTTTTTT. Protein: CASSERVLNEKLFF.

This clone was counted once. As DNA, the CDR3 is TGTGCCAGCAGGATAACTATGGGCAATCAGCCCCAGCATTTT. Its protein product is CASRITMGNQPQHF. The gene calls are TRBV6-5 and TRBJ1-5; no definite D call. The CDR3 consists of 14 residues. CDR1 is MNHEY and CDR2 is SVGAGI in the germline V gene. Trimming cost V 6 bases and J 2 bases, with 11 bases left between them.

V gene TRBV30 combines with J gene TRBJ2-2; unclear D gene. V was trimmed by 3 bases and J by 13 bases, leaving 9 bases between them. CDR1 and CDR2 (germline): GTSNPN, SVGIG (reference sequence). The CDR3 covers 10 residues. The CDR3 region is CAWSHAGLFF. In DNA form, the CDR3 reads TGTGCCTGGAGCCACGCCGGGCTGTTTTTT.

This clone has just a few counts. This chain joins TRBV10-3 and TRBJ2-6, with D hard to call. The CDR3 extends over 16 amino acids. V was cut by 7 bases and J by 0 bases, with 13 bases left in between. From germline, CDR1 is ENHRY and CDR2 SYGVKD. CDR3 coding DNA: TGTGCCATCACGGCGGATGCTGACTCTGGGGCCAACGTCCTGACTTTC. It is translated as CAITADADSGANVLTF.

This chain joins TRBV5-1 and TRBJ1-1; D is possibly TRBD1 (6 bases). Germline CDR1 and CDR2: SGHRS and YFSETQ. The CDR3 is 14 residues long. V lost 2 bases and J 5 bases, leaving 13 bases between the germline ends. CDR3 in amino acids: CASSLVQGPTEAFF. For the CDR3, the DNA is TGCGCCAGCAGCTTAGTGCAGGGGCCAACTGAAGCTTTCTTT. Drawing the rest from reference TRBV5-1 and TRBJ1-1, the complete variable domain is KAGVTQTPRYLIKTRGQQVTLSCSPISGHRSVSWYQQTPGQGLQFLFEYFSETQRNKGNFPGRFSGRQFSNSRSEMNVSTLELGDSALYLCASSLVQGPTEAFFGQGTRLTVV.

This chain uses TRBV11-3 with TRBJ2-3, with D possibly matching TRBD2 (5 bases). Germline V CDR1 and CDR2: SGHNT, YENEEA. CDR3 length: 15 residues. V lost 1 base and J lost 0, with 8 bases in between. The CDR3 DNA sequence: TGTGCCAGCAGCTTAGCGGGGTTAAGCACAGATACGCAGTATTTT. Translated, it gives CASSLAGLSTDTQYF.

The chain is built from TRBV11-2 and TRBJ2-7, with TRBD1 matching 8 bases. Germline-derived CDR1 and CDR2 are SGHAT and FQNNGV. Losses at the gene ends were 5 bases for V and 2 bases for J; bases not matched to a gene: 14. This CDR3 region has 17 residues. The CDR3 DNA reads TGTGCCAGCAGCGCCCAGGGGGACAGGTCTATTCCCTACGAGCAGTACTTC. Residues: CASSAQGDRSIPYEQYF. Drawing the rest from reference TRBV11-2 and TRBJ2-7, the complete variable domain is EAGVAQSPRYKIIEKRQSVAFWCNPISGHATLYWYQQILGQGPKLLIQFQNNGVVDDSQLPKDRFSAERLKGVDSTLKIQPAKLEDSAVYLCASSAQGDRSIPYEQYFGPGTRLTVT.

The chain employs TRBV7-9 and TRBJ2-3; 7 positions agree with TRBD2. The V and J ends lost 3 bases and 2 bases, in that order; junction bases with no gene match: 8. Looked up from germline, CDR1 is SEHNR and CDR2 is FQNEAQ (reference sequence). This CDR3 contains 16 residues. The CDR3 DNA reads TGTGCCAGCAGCTTGGGACTATGGGATTCCACAGATACGCAGTATTTT. Amino acid sequence: CASSLGLWDSTDTQYF.

Only one count was recorded for this clone. The chain is built from TRBV9 and TRBJ1-5; TRBD1 aligns across 9 bases. The CDR3 spans 15 residues. Germline V gene lookup returns CDR1 SGDLS and CDR2 YYNGEE. The V gene end was trimmed by 5 bases and the J gene end by 4 bases; junction bases not matched to a gene: 7. The CDR3 coding sequence is TGTGCCAGCAGGTCCGCCGGGACAGGGAATCAGCCCCAGCATTTT. Translation: CASRSAGTGNQPQHF.

V is TRBV2 and J is TRBJ1-3, with D possibly matching TRBD1 (6 bases). The CDR3 has 16 residues. V gave up 8 bases and J gave up 4 bases, with 21 bases separating them. Germline V gene data show CDR1 as SNHLY and CDR2 as FYNNEI. Here the CDR3 DNA reads TGTGCCAGCTCCGGGACAAGTCGAGAAGTAGGAAACACCATATATTTT. Translated: CASSGTSREVGNTIYF.

The chain carries TRBV13 and TRBJ2-3; the match to TRBD2 covers 10 bases. Losses at the gene ends were 4 bases for V and 4 bases for J; bases not matched to a gene: 23. The CDR3 sequence is 21 residues long. Germline lookup yields CDR1 PRHDT and CDR2 FYEKMQ (reference sequence). The CDR3 DNA follows: TGTGCCAGCAGCTCCCCCCCCCTCGCGTCTCAGCGGGGGGGCCAGCCAGATACGCAGTATTTT. Amino acid sequence: CASSSPPLASQRGGQPDTQYF. Looking up the rest from reference TRBV13 and TRBJ2-3 gives the full variable domain: AAGVIQSPRHLIKEKRETATLKCYPIPRHDTVYWYQQGPGQDPQFLISFYEKMQSDKGSIPDRFSAQQFSDYHSELNMSSLELGDSALYFCASSSPPLASQRGGQPDTQYFGPGTRLTVL.